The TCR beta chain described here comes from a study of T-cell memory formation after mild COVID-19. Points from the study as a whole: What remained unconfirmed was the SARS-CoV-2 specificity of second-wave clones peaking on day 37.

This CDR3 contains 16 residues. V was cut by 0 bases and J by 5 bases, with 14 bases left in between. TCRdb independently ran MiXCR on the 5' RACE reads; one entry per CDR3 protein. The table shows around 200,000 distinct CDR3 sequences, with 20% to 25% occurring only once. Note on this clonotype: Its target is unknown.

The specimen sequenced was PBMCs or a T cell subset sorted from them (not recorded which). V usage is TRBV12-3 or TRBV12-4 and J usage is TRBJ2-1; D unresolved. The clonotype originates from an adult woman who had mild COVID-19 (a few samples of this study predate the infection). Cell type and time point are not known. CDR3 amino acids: CASSLARFGRNNEQFF. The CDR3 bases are TGTGCCAGCAGTTTAGCGCGGTTCGGGCGGAACAATGAGCAGTTCTTC.